Detailed here is one T cell receptor (beta chain). The antigen remains unidentified. Generated by immunoSEQ multiplex PCR, the TCRdb table keeps only in-frame clones and is missing some. The sample has approximately 60,000 clones, roughly 82% seen once. The CDR3 has 15 residues. From germline, CDR1 is MNHEY and CDR2 SMNVEV (reference sequence). Trimming pared 3 bases from V and 7 bases from J, leaving 16 bases between. The data stem from a study of a mutant IDH1 vaccine in newly diagnosed glioma. Study in general: Investigators started vaccination 4-6 weeks after radiotherapy alone, or with temozolomide cycles. Of treated patients, roughly 62% were men and approximately 40% women, averaging around 42 years.

Time point: week 5, during vaccination. Each vaccine dose was 300 ug of mutant IDH1 20-mer peptide, with topical imiquimod. This sequence joins TRBV27 and TRBJ1-5, with D maybe TRBD1 (6 bases). The clonotype comes from a young woman with glioma. Some clones in this sample may be carry-over from other donors' samples. Sequencing was performed on PBMCs, taken from a glioma patient whose treatment included an IDH1 peptide vaccine. Here the CDR3 DNA reads TGTGCCAGCAGTTTCAGGGGCAGGGTGGGCCAGCCCCAGCATTTT. Encoded protein: CASSFRGRVGQPQHF.